The 3 T cell receptor beta chains in this list originate from one sample, sequenced in a study of blood T cell repertoires in COVID-19. Sequencing was performed with immunoSEQ multiplex PCR; in TCRdb, only in-frame clones are kept and a portion is missing. In the table there are roughly 250,000 clones, around 82% of which are singletons. Sequencing used peripheral blood. These TCRs come from a person aged 70 to 79 with COVID-19, enrolled during active disease.

This chain connects TRBV10-1 to TRBJ2-7; possible D gene TRBD1, 6 bases. The CDR3 is 14 residues long. Germline V gene lookup returns CDR1 WNHNN and CDR2 SYGVQD (reference sequence). V gave up 5 bases and J gave up 2 bases, with 13 bases separating them. In DNA, the CDR3 is TGCGCCAGCAGTCTACAGGGCCCCGCCTACGAGCAGTACTTC. Its translation: CASSLQGPAYEQYF.

CDR3 region: CASSLGHPTDTQYF. DNA of the CDR3: TGTGCCAGCAGCTTGGGACATCCCACAGATACGCAGTATTTT. The V and J genes are TRBV7-3 and TRBJ2-3, with D maybe TRBD1 (6 bases). The CDR3 is made up of 14 amino acids. Trimming shortened V by 3 bases and J by 2 bases, and 9 bases separated the two germline ends. Looked up from germline, CDR1 is SGHTA and CDR2 is FQGTGA.

This chain uses TRBV10-3 with TRBJ1-2; 8 nucleotides match TRBD1. Germline CDR1 and CDR2: ENHRY and SYGVKD. J gave up 8 bases and V 7 bases, and 12 bases lay outside the gene matches. The CDR3 spans 14 residues. The CDR3 nucleotides read TGTGCCATCAATAAAGCCGGACAGGGAGACGGCTACACCTTC. Translated: CAINKAGQGDGYTF.